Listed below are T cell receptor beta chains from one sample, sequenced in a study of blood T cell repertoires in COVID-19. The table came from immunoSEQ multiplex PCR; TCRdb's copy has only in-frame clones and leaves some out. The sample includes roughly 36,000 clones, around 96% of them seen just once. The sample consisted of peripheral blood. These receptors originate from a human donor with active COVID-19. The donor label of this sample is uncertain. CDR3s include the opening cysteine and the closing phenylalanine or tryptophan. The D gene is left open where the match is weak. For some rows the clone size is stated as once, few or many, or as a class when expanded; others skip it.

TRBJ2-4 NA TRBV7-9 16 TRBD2 TGTGCCAGCAGCTTACATCACCCGGGAGGGCAAGGCATTCAGTACTTC CASSLHHPGGQGIQYF
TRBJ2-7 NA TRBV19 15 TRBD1 TGTGCCAGTAGTTCGGACAGGGACCTCTCCTACGAGCAGTACTTC CASSSDRDLSYEQYF
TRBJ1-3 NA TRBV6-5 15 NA TGTGCCAGCAGTCGAGTACAGGGTCCTGGAAACACCATATATTTT CASSRVQGPGNTIYF
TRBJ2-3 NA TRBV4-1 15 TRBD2 TGCGCCAGCAGCCAAGATTGGCGGGGGGAAGATACGCAGTATTTT CASSQDWRGEDTQYF
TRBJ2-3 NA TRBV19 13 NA TGTGCCAGTAGTAAACCCCCTGCAGGTACGCAGTATTTT CASSKPPAGTQYF
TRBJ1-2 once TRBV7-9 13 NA TGTGCCAGCAGCTTGGTCCAGTTTACTGGCTACACCTTC CASSLVQFTGYTF
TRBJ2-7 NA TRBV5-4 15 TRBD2 TGTGCCAGCAGCTTGGCTCAGGGAGGGGTCTACGAGCAGTACTTC CASSLAQGGVYEQYF
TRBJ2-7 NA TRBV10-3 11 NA TGTGCCATCAGTGAACGGGACGAGCAGTACTTC CAISERDEQYF
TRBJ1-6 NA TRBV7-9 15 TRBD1 TGTGCCAGCAGCTTAGATGGGACAGGGAATTCACCCCTCCACTTT CASSLDGTGNSPLHF
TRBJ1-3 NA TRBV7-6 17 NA TGTGCCAGCAGCTTGGACAGAGGGCCTTACTCTGGAAACACCATATATTTT CASSLDRGPYSGNTIYF
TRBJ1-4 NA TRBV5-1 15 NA TGCGCCAGCAGCCCAGACACGTCGGGAAATGAAAAACTGTTTTTT CASSPDTSGNEKLFF
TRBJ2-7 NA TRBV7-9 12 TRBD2 TGTGCCAGCAGCTTTAGCGGGGGGGAGCAGTACTTC CASSFSGGEQYF
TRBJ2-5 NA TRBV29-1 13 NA TGCAGCGTTGATTGGGGGCAGGGGGAGACCCAGTACTTC CSVDWGQGETQYF
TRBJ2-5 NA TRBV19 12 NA TGTGCCAGTAGTCCGGGAATAGAGACCCAGTACTTC CASSPGIETQYF
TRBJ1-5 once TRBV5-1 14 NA TGCGCCAGCAGCTTAAACACGTACCGGGAAGCCCAGCATTTT CASSLNTYREAQHF
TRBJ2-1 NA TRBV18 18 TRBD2 TGTGCCAGCTCCCCGAGCCTAGCGGGGGCAGGACGTTACAATGAGCAGTTCTTC CASSPSLAGAGRYNEQFF
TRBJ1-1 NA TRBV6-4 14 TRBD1 TGTGCCAGCAGGGGACAGTCCGAGAACACTGAAGCTTTCTTT CASRGQSENTEAFF
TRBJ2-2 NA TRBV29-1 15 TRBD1 TGCAGCGCTAAAACCGGGACAGGCAACACCGGGGAGCTGTTTTTT CSAKTGTGNTGELFF
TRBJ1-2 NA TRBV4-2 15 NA TGTGCCAGCAGCCAAGATATAACAGGGTACTATGGCTACACCTTC CASSQDITGYYGYTF
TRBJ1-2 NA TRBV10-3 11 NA TGTGCCATCGGTACTGATTATGGCTACACCTTC CAIGTDYGYTF
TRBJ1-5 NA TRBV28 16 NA TGTGCCAGCAGTAATAACAGGGTAATTAACAATCAGCCCCAGCATTTT CASSNNRVINNQPQHF
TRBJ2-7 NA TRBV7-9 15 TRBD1 TGTGCCAGCAGCCGTTACAGGGGGACGGGCTACGAGCAGTACTTC CASSRYRGTGYEQYF
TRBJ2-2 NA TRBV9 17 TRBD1 TGTGCCAGCAGCCTCCGGGACAGGGACCCCAACACCGGGGAGCTGTTTTTT CASSLRDRDPNTGELFF
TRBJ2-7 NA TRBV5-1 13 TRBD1 TGCGCCAGCAGCCTGGGACAGCTCTACGAGCAGTACTTC CASSLGQLYEQYF
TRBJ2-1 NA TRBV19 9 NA TGTGCCAGCGGGACTCCTCAGTTCTTC CASGTPQFF
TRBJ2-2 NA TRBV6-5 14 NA TGTGCCACCACTCAGGGTCTTAGGTCCGGGGAGCTGTTTTTT CATTQGLRSGELFF
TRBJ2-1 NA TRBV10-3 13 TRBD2 TGTGCCATCAGCGGGAGGCCTTACAATGAGCAGTTCTTC CAISGRPYNEQFF
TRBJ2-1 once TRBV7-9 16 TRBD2 TGTGCCAGCGGGCAAGGACTAGCGGGCTCCTACAATGAGCAGTTCTTC CASGQGLAGSYNEQFF
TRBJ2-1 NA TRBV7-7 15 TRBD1 TGTGCCAGCAGCCGGGACAGGGCCTCCTACAATGAGCAGTTCTTC CASSRDRASYNEQFF
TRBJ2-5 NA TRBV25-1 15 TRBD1 TGTGCCAGCAGGAGACAGGGGGACTACTGGGAGACCCAGTACTTC CASRRQGDYWETQYF
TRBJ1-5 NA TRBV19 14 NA TGTGCCAGTACTGGGGGCGCGGTACATCAGCCCCAGCATTTT CASTGGAVHQPQHF
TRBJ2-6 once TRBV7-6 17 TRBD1 TGTGCCAGCAGCCATCCCTCAGGGGGCTCTGGGGCCAACGTCCTGACTTTC CASSHPSGGSGANVLTF
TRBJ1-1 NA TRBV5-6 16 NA TGTGCCAGCAGCTTGGTGGAGGGTACTCTGAACACTGAAGCTTTCTTT CASSLVEGTLNTEAFF
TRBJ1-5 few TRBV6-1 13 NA TGTGCCAGCAGTGAGAGGACAGATCAGCCCCAGCATTTT CASSERTDQPQHF
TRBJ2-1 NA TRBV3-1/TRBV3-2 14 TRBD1 TGTGCCAGCCTCTGGACAGGGCGTAGGAATGAGCAGTTCTTC CASLWTGRRNEQFF
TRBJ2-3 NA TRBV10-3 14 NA TGTGCCATCAGTGACGGCAGGGGACCAGATACGCAGTATTTT CAISDGRGPDTQYF
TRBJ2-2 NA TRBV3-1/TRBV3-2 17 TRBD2 TGTGCCAGCAGCCAAGAAACTAGCGGGGGGTGGCCCGGGGAGCTGTTTTTT CASSQETSGGWPGELFF
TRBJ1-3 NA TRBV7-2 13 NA TGTGCCAGCAGCTTAGGAGGGGGAAACACCATATATTTT CASSLGGGNTIYF
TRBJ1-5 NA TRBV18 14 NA TGTGCCAGCTCACTGGGGACACCGAATCAGCCCCAGCATTTT CASSLGTPNQPQHF
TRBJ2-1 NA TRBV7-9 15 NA TGTGCCAGCGGGATGGCGGGAGTAGGGGGCAATGAGCAGTTCTTC CASGMAGVGGNEQFF
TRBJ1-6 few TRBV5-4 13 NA TGTGCCAGCCGGGGGGGAGGCGGTTCACCCCTCCACTTT CASRGGGGSPLHF
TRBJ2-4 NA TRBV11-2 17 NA TGTGCCAGCAGCGCTAAATATTTGGGGGCAGCCAAAAACATTCAGTACTTC CASSAKYLGAAKNIQYF
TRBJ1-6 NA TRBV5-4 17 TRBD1 TGTGCCAGCAGCTTGCCACCTACCGGGACAGGGACTTCACCCCTCCACTTT CASSLPPTGTGTSPLHF
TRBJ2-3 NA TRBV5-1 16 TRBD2 TGCGCCAGCAGGTCGACTAGCGGGAGAGGGCCAGATACGCAGTATTTT CASRSTSGRGPDTQYF
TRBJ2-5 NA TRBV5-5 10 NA TGTGCCAGCAGCCGGGAGACCCAGTACTTC CASSRETQYF
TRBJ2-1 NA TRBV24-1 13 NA TGTGCCACCAGTGGCCTAGCCTACAATGAGCAGTTCTTC CATSGLAYNEQFF
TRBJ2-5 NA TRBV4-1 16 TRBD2 TGCGCCAGCAGCCAAGTTCCGGGGGGGTACCAAGAGACCCAGTACTTC CASSQVPGGYQETQYF
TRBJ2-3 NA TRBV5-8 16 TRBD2 TGTGCCAGCAGCTTCCAGACTAGCGGGGGCACAGATACGCAGTATTTT CASSFQTSGGTDTQYF
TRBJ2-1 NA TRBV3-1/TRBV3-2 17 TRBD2 TGTGCCAGCAGCCAAGGGGTCGGGCGGGAGCTTAGTTTCGGGCAGTTCTTC CASSQGVGRELSFGQFF
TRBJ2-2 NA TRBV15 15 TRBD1 TGTGCCACCAGCGGGACAGGGGGCGACACCGGGGAGCTGTTTTTT CATSGTGGDTGELFF
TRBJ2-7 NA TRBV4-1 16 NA TGCGCCAGCAGCTTACGGACGGGGAAAAGCTCCTACGAGCAGTACTTC CASSLRTGKSSYEQYF
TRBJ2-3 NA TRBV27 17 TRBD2 TGTGCCAGCAGATGGACTAGCGGGAGAGAGGGAACAGATACGCAGTATTTT CASRWTSGREGTDTQYF
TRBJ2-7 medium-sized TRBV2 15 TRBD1 TGTGCCAGCAGATCCGGGACAGACAGCTCCTACGAGCAGTACTTC CASRSGTDSSYEQYF
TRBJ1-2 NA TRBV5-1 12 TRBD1 TGCGCCAGCACTACAGGGGGTTATGGCTACACCTTC CASTTGGYGYTF
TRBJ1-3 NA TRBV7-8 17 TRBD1 TGTGCCAGCAGCTTGTGGACAGGCGACAGCTCTGGAAACACCATATATTTT CASSLWTGDSSGNTIYF
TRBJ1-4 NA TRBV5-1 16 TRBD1 TGCGCCAGCAGCCCAGGGACAGGGGTAACTAATGAAAAACTGTTTTTT CASSPGTGVTNEKLFF
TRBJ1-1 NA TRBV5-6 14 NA TGTGCCAGCAGCCCAGAACGGGGGAACACTGAAGCTTTCTTT CASSPERGNTEAFF